Each of the 27 T cell receptor beta chains below was sequenced from the same sample in a study of glioma-infiltrating T cells after dendritic cell vaccination (dated by TCRdb to about 2016). Libraries were built with the immunoSEQ multiplex PCR assay. As stored in TCRdb, this immuneACCESS dataset retains in-frame rearrangements with V and J assigned. A fraction of the clones does not appear; measured against another copy, unresolved V genes explain less than half of the discrepancy, and the remainder lacks a known reason. The sample profile shows just under 60,000 clones; approximately 83% of them were found once. 15% to 19% of the sample lies in the top ten. The label giving this sample's time point can be read as: after dendritic cell vaccination, including at tumor progression/relapse. The source was blood, collected after dendritic cell vaccination. The receptors stem from a human donor with glioblastoma.

The rearrangement joins TRBV7-9 to TRBJ1-1; TRBD1 matches at 7 bases. This CDR3 has 14 amino acids. In germline, CDR1 is SEHNR, CDR2 FQNEAQ (reference sequence). Unmatched junction bases numbered 1, after V lost 3 bases and J lost 0 bases. CDR3 in DNA: TGTGCCAGCAGCTTGGGACAGATGAACACTGAAGCTTTCTTT. This sequence encodes CASSLGQMNTEAFF.

The CDR3 region is CSVRGHGRETQYF. CDR3 in DNA: TGCAGCGTACGGGGCCACGGGAGGGAGACCCAGTACTTC. The J gene is TRBJ2-5, the V gene TRBV29-1; 7 bases agree with TRBD2. Germline values: CDR1 SQVTM, CDR2 ANQGSEA. This CDR3 spans 13 amino acids. J gave up 5 bases and V 6 bases, and 9 bases lay outside the gene matches.

Details on this clone: Compared with germline, one end of the junction differs, possibly owing to a read error. The sample contains more than one DNA sequence encoding this CDR3. This chain links TRBV7-2 with TRBJ1-6; the D is unclear. This CDR3 is built from 12 residues. Germline V lookup: CDR1 SGHTA, CDR2 FQGNSA. CDR3 sequence: CASSLQNSPLHF. In DNA form, the CDR3 reads TGTGCCAGCAGCTTACAGAATTCGCCCCTCCACTTT.

J is TRBJ2-1 and V is TRBV4-3; 8 bases match TRBD2. The V segment lost 6 bases and the J segment 6 bases; nucleotides outside the gene matches: 13. Looked up from germline, CDR1 is LGHNA and CDR2 is YSLEER. This CDR3 is 16 amino acids long. The CDR3, as DNA: TGCGCCAGCAGTCAAACCCCTGGCGGGGGGTCCAATGAGCAGTTCTTC. Translation gives CASSQTPGGGSNEQFF.

The V gene is TRBV10-2, the J gene TRBJ2-7, with a tentative D call TRBD1 (6 bases). CDR3 length: 13 residues. Per germline, CDR1 WSHSY and CDR2 SAAADI. V lost 8 bases and J 6 bases, leaving 17 bases between the germline ends. The CDR3 here is CASSLRGSGEQYF. For the CDR3, the DNA is TGCGCCAGCTCCCTAAGGGGGTCGGGCGAGCAGTACTTC.

This clone came up a few times. The chain links TRBV2 to TRBJ1-3; D gene ambiguous. The CDR3 runs 12 residues. Trimming left V 8 bases short and J 4 bases short, with 9 bases between. Germline assignment: CDR1 SNHLY and CDR2 FYNNEI. The CDR3 DNA is TGTGCCAGCCGAAAAAGCGGAAACACCATATATTTT. Its protein product is CASRKSGNTIYF.

The chain's CDR3 is CASSHPGQIDYGYTF. As DNA, the CDR3 is TGCGCCAGCAGCCATCCTGGACAGATAGATTATGGCTACACCTTC. This sequence joins TRBV4-1 and TRBJ1-2, with a tentative D call TRBD1 (6 bases). V was trimmed by 3 bases and J by 5 bases, leaving 16 bases between them. This CDR3 has 15 amino acids. The germline V gene encodes CDR1 MGHRA and CDR2 YSYEKL.

V is TRBV19 and J is TRBJ2-1; 8 nucleotides agree with TRBD2. The germline V gene has CDR1 LNHDA and CDR2 SQIVND (reference sequence). This CDR3 has 14 residues. Trimming at V came to 3 bases and at J to 13 bases, leaving 11 bases not matched to a gene. CDR3 region: CASSINGGGQGQFF. The CDR3 DNA is TGTGCCAGTAGTATTAACGGGGGGGGGCAAGGTCAGTTCTTC.

Here the CDR3 DNA reads TGTGCCAGCAGCTTGGTGGGCCCGGGGGGCCCCAATCAGCCCCAGCATTTT. Amino acids: CASSLVGPGGPNQPQHF. This sequence joins TRBV7-8 and TRBJ1-5, with D perhaps matching TRBD1 (6 bases). This CDR3 is 17 amino acids long. Germline CDR1 reads SGHVS; CDR2 reads FQNEAQ. V lost 3 bases and J 3 bases, leaving 18 bases between the germline ends.

This clone showed up just once. The chain recombines TRBV9 with TRBJ2-1; 10 nucleotides agree with TRBD1. The CDR3 spans 14 residues. CDR1 and CDR2 from the germline V gene are SGDLS and YYNGEE. Trimming cost V 7 bases and J 7 bases; bases outside gene matches: 8. CDR3 sequence (DNA): TGTGCCAGCTGGGACGGGACAGGGGTTAATGAGCAGTTCTTC. Translated: CASWDGTGVNEQFF.

This clone was observed many times. The chain recombines TRBV7-6 with TRBJ1-2, with D possibly TRBD1 on 6 matching bases. The CDR3 is 15 residues long. Germline assignment: CDR1 SGHVS and CDR2 FNYEAQ. Trimming left V 0 bases short and J 5 bases short, with 13 bases between. The CDR3 DNA sequence: TGTGCCAGCAGCTTAGCGGGAGGGAGGGGGTATGGCTACACCTTC. Translation gives CASSLAGGRGYGYTF.

The V call is TRBV5-5, the J call TRBJ1-5, with 7 bases lining up with TRBD1. The trim removed 0 bases at V and 0 bases at J, leaving 3 bases unmatched. CDR1 is SGHKS, CDR2 YYEKEE, per germline (reference sequence). This CDR3 comprises 16 residues. CDR3 amino acids: CASSLAGQYSNQPQHF. CDR3 nucleotide sequence: TGTGCCAGCAGCTTGGCGGGACAGTATAGCAATCAGCCCCAGCATTTT.

This clone was recorded only once. The V gene is TRBV25-1, the J gene TRBJ2-7; 9 nucleotides match TRBD1. The CDR3 contains 18 residues. From germline, CDR1 is MGHDK and CDR2 SYGVNS. With V trimmed by 2 bases and J by 3 bases, 14 bases remained unmatched. In nucleotides, the CDR3 is TGTGCCAGCAGTGAAACCCCACCCGGGACAGGGCGCTACTACGAGCAGTACTTC. Amino acid sequence: CASSETPPGTGRYYEQYF.

This clone has a handful of counts. The V gene is TRBV19, the J gene TRBJ1-5; 9 bases match TRBD1. The CDR3 is 15 amino acids. With V trimmed by 3 bases and J by 7 bases, 7 bases remained unmatched. CDR1 LNHDA and CDR2 SQIVND come from the germline V gene (reference sequence). The CDR3 DNA follows: TGTGCCAGTAGTATTCAGGACAGGGGAGGACAGCCCCAGCATTTT. Translation: CASSIQDRGGQPQHF.

The chain is built from TRBV6-6 and TRBJ1-3; D unresolved. Deletions cut 0 bases from V and 3 bases from J, with 9 bases between. The CDR3 is made up of 15 amino acids. Germline-derived CDR1 and CDR2 are MNHNY and SVGAGI (reference sequence). The DNA of the CDR3 is TGTGCCAGCAGTTACTCGGAGGAAAGTGGAAACACCATATATTTT. Protein: CASSYSEESGNTIYF.

The chain uses TRBV13 and TRBJ2-6; TRBD1 matches at 9 bases. The CDR3 totals 20 residues. Germline V gene sequence: CDR1 PRHDT, CDR2 FYEKMQ (reference sequence). The V gene end was trimmed by 5 bases and the J gene end by 0 bases; junction bases not matched to a gene: 14. CDR3 nucleotide sequence: TGTGCCAGCAGCCTTCTTAAACGGGACAGGGAGGTCTCTGGGGCCAACGTCCTGACTTTC. Encoded protein: CASSLLKRDREVSGANVLTF.

This clone was seen ten or more times. This sequence joins TRBV6-4 and TRBJ2-5; 10 bases are shared with TRBD2. Germline V lookup: CDR1 MRHNA, CDR2 SNTAGT. CDR3 size: 15 residues. J was trimmed by 5 bases and V by 0 bases; bases with no gene match: 3. CDR3 region: CASSDSSGGLETQYF. In DNA form, the CDR3 reads TGTGCCAGCAGTGACTCTAGCGGGGGGTTGGAGACCCAGTACTTC.

The V gene is TRBV5-1, the J gene TRBJ2-1; maybe TRBD2 (5 bases). Trimming cost V 2 bases and J 8 bases, with 17 bases left between them. Germline V gene lookup returns CDR1 SGHRS and CDR2 YFSETQ. CDR3 size: 15 residues. The CDR3 protein is CASSFSDGPRDEQFF. The DNA of the CDR3 is TGCGCCAGCAGCTTTTCCGACGGCCCGCGGGATGAGCAGTTCTTC.

This chain uses TRBV6-1 with TRBJ2-1; no clear D. This CDR3 contains 13 residues. The V end was cut by 1 base, the J end by 3 bases, with 4 bases between. Germline values: CDR1 MNHNS, CDR2 SASEGT. CDR3 region: CASSEVGYNEQFF. The CDR3 nucleotides are TGTGCCAGCAGTGAAGTCGGCTACAATGAGCAGTTCTTC.

This rearrangement joins TRBV6-6 to TRBJ2-7; no firm D call. The CDR3 is made up of 14 amino acids. V was shortened by 0 bases and J by 0 bases, with 6 bases between the two germline ends. The germline V gene encodes CDR1 MNHNY and CDR2 SVGAGI (reference sequence). The CDR3 reads CASSYSSDSYEQYF. In nucleotides, the CDR3 is TGTGCCAGCAGTTACTCGTCAGACTCCTACGAGCAGTACTTC.

V gene TRBV19 combines with J gene TRBJ1-5; D is possibly TRBD1 (5 bases). The CDR3 contains 14 residues. CDR1 LNHDA and CDR2 SQIVND come from the germline V gene (reference sequence). Trimming took 6 bases from V and 6 from J, leaving 15 bases between them. CDR3 region: CASRKAGSSQPQHF. The CDR3 DNA is TGTGCCAGTAGGAAGGCAGGGTCAAGTCAGCCCCAGCATTTT.

This clone has a handful of counts. The chain couples TRBV21-1 to TRBJ2-7; TRBD1 is the table's D call and was not checked against the DNA. TRBV21-1 is a documented pseudogene. There are 11 residues in the CDR3. The CDR3 loop is CASSTTYEQYF. CDR3 in DNA: TGTGCCAGCAGCACAACCTACGAGCAGTACTTC.

DNA for the CDR3: TGCGCCAGCAGCTTGGTGGTTAGCGGGGGAGCAAATGAGCAGTTCTTC. It is translated as CASSLVVSGGANEQFF. The genes are TRBV5-1 and TRBJ2-1; 9 bases match TRBD2. This CDR3 contains 16 residues. V was clipped by 0 bases and J by 7 bases; unmatched bases: 8. Germline assignment: CDR1 SGHRS and CDR2 YFSETQ.

The chain combines TRBV4-1 with TRBJ1-2; 9 bases map to TRBD1. Germline loops: CDR1 MGHRA, CDR2 YSYEKL. V shed 4 bases and J 0 bases; nucleotides not matched to a gene: 9. The CDR3 spans 17 residues. The CDR3 DNA reads TGCGCCAGCAGCCCAGACAGGGGGATCGTTGCTAACTATGGCTACACCTTC. This encodes CASSPDRGIVANYGYTF.

J is TRBJ1-5 and V is TRBV14; TRBD1 agrees at 8 bases. Germline-derived CDR1 and CDR2 are SGHDN and FVKESK. The CDR3 is made up of 15 amino acids. The ends lost 4 bases at V and 6 bases at J; junction bases unmatched: 8. The CDR3 bases are TGTGCCAGCAGCCGCGGACAGGGCCGAGCTCAGCCCCAGCATTTT. Protein sequence: CASSRGQGRAQPQHF.

The chain combines TRBV7-2 with TRBJ1-1, with a possible D match to TRBD1 (5 bases). The CDR3 is made up of 15 amino acids. Trimming stripped 1 base from V and 3 bases from J, with 12 bases between. Germline values: CDR1 SGHTA, CDR2 FQGNSA. In DNA form, the CDR3 reads TGTGCCAGCAGCTTAGAGGCAGGGAGGGACACTGAAGCTTTCTTT. Translation gives CASSLEAGRDTEAFF.

The rearrangement joins TRBV7-8 to TRBJ2-1; TRBD2 might be the D (6 bases). Germline-derived CDR1 and CDR2 are SGHVS and FQNEAQ. CDR3 length: 13 residues. V lost 11 bases, J lost 9 bases, and 20 bases lay in between. CDR3 amino acids: CALRDARRGEQFF. DNA for the CDR3: TGTGCCCTCAGGGACGCCAGGAGGGGTGAGCAGTTCTTC. The variable domain in full, completed from reference TRBV7-8 and TRBJ2-1, reads GAGVSQSPRYKVAKRGQDVALRCDPISGHVSLFWYQQALGQGPEFLTYFQNEAQLDKSGLPSDRFFAERPEGSVSTLKIQRTQQEDSAVYLCALRDARRGEQFFGPGTRLTVL.